This T cell receptor (beta chain) emerged from a study of blood T cell repertoires in COVID-19. Study overall: Samples representing acute and convalescent COVID-19 were sourced from the United States, Italy and Spain. The cDNA or gDNA used as material had been derived from T cells, B-cell-depleted T cells, or PBMCs.

The method was immunoSEQ multiplex PCR; TCRdb's version includes in-frame clones alone and lacks a portion of them. The sample lists about 130,000 clones, 65% to 90% seen once, with about 6.9% in the top ten. This sequence originates from a man at least 80 years old with active or convalescent COVID-19. The specimen sequenced was peripheral blood.

The CDR3 coding sequence is TGTGCCAGCAGCTTTCTCGGTCGCTCTGGGGCCAACGTCCTGACTTTC. Amino acids: CASSFLGRSGANVLTF. The chain joins TRBV7-2 to TRBJ2-6; D ambiguous. The CDR3 totals 16 residues. Trimming took off 3 bases at V and 0 bases at J, with 9 bases between the two ends. The germline V gene encodes CDR1 SGHTA and CDR2 FQGNSA.